This TCR beta chain was found in a study of CD8 T cells in ankylosing spondylitis. General observations from the study: In the blood and synovial fluid of reactive arthritis, some motif variants had been previously reported.

TCRdb processed the 5' RACE reads anew with MiXCR; each CDR3 protein has one entry. The table has 220,000 or so distinct CDR3 sequences, 10% seen once. The table lists this clonotype with many counts. Antigen: not known. V lost 4 bases and J 5 bases, leaving 18 bases between the germline ends. The CDR3 spans 15 residues. The germline gives CDR1 LNHNV, CDR2 YYDKDF (reference sequence). This rearrangement joins TRBV15 to TRBJ2-7; tentative D call: TRBD1 (6 bases). The clonotype was recovered from a male donor with ankylosing spondylitis or in good health (not recorded which). The source material was blood, either unsorted or a sorted T cell fraction (not recorded which). In DNA, the CDR3 is TGTGCCACCAGCAAAGGCTTACAGGGCGCAGACGAGCAGTACTTC. Its translation is CATSKGLQGADEQYF.